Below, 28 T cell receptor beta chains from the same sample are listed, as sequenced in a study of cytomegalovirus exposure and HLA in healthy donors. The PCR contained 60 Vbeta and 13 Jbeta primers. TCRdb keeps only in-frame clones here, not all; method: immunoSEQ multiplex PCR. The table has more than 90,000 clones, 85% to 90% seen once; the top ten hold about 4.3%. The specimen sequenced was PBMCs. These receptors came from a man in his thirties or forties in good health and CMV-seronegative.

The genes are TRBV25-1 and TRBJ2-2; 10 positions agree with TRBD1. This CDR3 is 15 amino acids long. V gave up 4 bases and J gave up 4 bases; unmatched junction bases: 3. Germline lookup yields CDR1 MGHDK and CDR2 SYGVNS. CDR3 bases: TGTGCCAGCAGTGGCCGGGACAGGGGCACCGGGGAGCTGTTTTTT. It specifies CASSGRDRGTGELFF.

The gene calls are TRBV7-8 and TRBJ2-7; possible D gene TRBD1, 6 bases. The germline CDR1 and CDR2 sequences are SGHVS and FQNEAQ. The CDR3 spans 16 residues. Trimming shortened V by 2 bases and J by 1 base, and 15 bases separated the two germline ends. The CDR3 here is CASSLFARGHSYEQYF. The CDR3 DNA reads TGTGCCAGCAGCTTATTTGCCAGGGGCCATTCCTACGAGCAGTACTTC.

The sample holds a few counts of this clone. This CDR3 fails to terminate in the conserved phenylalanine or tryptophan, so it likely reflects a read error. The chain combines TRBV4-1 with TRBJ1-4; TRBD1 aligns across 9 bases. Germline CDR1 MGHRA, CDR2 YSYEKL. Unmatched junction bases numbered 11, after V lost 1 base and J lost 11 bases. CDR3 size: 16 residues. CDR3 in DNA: TGCGCCAGCAGCCAAGGACGACAGGGGGTTAATTGGAAACTGTTTGTT. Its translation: CASSQGRQGVNWKLFV.

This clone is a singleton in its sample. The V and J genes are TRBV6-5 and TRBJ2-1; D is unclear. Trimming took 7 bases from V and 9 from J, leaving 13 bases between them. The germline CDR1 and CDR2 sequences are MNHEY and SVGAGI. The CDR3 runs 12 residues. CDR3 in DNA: TGTGCCAGCAAAAGAACTGAGAGTGAGCAGTTCTTC. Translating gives CASKRTESEQFF.

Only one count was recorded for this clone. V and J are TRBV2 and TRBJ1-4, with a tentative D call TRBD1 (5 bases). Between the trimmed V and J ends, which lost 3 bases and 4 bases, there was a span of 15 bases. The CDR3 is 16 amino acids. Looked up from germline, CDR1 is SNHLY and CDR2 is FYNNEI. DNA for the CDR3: TGTGCCAGCAGTGATCCTGGGTTCGGGGGTAATGAAAAACTGTTTTTT. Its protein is CASSDPGFGGNEKLFF.

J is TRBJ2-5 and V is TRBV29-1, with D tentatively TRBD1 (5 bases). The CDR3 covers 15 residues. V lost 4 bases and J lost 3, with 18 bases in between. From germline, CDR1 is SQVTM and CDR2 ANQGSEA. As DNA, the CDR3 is TGCAGCGTTGGACCTCAGGGCCGGTTGGAAGAGACCCAGTACTTC. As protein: CSVGPQGRLEETQYF.

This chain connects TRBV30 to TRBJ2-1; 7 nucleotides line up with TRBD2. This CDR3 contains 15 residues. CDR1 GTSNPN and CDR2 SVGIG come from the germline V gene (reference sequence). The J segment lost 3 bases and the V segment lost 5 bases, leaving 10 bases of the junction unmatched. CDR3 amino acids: CAWAPGTNLYNEQFF. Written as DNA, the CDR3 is TGTGCCTGGGCCCCCGGGACTAACCTCTACAATGAGCAGTTCTTC.

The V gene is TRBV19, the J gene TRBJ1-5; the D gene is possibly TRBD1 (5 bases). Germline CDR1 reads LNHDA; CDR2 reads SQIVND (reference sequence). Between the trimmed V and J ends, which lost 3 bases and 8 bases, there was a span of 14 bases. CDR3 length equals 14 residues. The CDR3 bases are TGTGCCAGTAGTATGGGACTTATCAGGGAGCCCCAGCATTTT. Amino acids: CASSMGLIREPQHF.

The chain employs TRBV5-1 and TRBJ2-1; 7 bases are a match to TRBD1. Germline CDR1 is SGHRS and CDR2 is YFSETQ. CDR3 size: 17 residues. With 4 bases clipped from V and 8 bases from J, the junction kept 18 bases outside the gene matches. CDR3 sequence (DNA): TGCGCCAGCAGCCCTGGGACAGAGAACCTGGGTTTTCATGAGCAGTTCTTC. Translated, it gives CASSPGTENLGFHEQFF.

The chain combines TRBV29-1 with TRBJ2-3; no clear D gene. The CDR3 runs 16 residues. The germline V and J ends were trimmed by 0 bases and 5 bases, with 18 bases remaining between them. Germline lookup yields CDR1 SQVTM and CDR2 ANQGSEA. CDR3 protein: CSVEEEHRIYRDTQYF. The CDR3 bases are TGCAGCGTTGAAGAGGAACACCGGATCTACAGAGATACGCAGTATTTT.

The CDR3 nucleotides read TGCGCCAGCAGCCAAGATTTGGTAGCGGGAGGGAAAAACATTCAGTACTTC. Its protein product is CASSQDLVAGGKNIQYF. The chain is built from TRBV4-3 and TRBJ2-4, with 11 bases identical to TRBD2. Trimming cost V 0 bases and J 4 bases; bases outside gene matches: 5. The CDR3 has 17 amino acids. Germline loops: CDR1 LGHNA, CDR2 YSLEER.

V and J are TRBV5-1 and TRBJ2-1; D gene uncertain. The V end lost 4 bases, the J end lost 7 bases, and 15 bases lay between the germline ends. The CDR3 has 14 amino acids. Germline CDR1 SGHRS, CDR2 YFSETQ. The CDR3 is CASSAVTRGNEQFF. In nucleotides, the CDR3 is TGCGCCAGCAGCGCGGTGACGCGAGGAAATGAGCAGTTCTTC.

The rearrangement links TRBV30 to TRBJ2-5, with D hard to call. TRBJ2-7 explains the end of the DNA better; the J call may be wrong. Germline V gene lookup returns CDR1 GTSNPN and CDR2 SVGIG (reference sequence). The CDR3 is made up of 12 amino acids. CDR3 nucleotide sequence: TGTGCCTGGACGCAGAACAGCTACGAGCAGTACTTC. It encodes CAWTQNSYEQYF.

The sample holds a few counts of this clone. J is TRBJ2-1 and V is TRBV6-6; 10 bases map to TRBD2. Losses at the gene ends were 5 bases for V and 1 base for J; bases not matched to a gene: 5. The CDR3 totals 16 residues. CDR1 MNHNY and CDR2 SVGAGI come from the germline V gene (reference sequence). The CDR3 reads CASSRLAGDSYNEQFF. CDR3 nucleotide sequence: TGTGCCAGCAGTCGTCTAGCGGGAGATTCCTACAATGAGCAGTTCTTC.

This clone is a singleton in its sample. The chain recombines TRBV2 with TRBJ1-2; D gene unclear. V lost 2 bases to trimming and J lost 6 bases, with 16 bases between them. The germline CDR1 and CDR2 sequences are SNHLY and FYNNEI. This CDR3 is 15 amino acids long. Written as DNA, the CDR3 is TGTGCCAGCAGTGAAAGCGCACGGCTATCAGATGGCTACACCTTC. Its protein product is CASSESARLSDGYTF.

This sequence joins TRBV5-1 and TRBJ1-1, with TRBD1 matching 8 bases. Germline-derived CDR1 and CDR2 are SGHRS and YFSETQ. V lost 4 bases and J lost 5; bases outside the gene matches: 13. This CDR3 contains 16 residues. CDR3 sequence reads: CASSLGQGKVRTEAFF. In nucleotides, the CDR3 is TGCGCCAGCAGCCTCGGACAGGGTAAAGTGCGAACTGAAGCTTTCTTT.

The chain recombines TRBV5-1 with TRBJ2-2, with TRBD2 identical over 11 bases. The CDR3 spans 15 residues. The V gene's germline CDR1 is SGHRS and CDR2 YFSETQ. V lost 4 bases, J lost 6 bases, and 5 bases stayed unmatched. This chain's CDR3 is CASSRTSGRSGELFF. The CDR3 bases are TGCGCCAGCAGCCGTACTAGCGGGAGATCCGGGGAGCTGTTTTTT.

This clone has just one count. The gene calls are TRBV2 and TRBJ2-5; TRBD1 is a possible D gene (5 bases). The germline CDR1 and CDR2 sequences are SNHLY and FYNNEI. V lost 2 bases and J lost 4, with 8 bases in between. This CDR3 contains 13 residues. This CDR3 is CASSEQGIETQYF. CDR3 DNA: TGTGCCAGCAGTGAACAGGGTATAGAGACCCAGTACTTC.

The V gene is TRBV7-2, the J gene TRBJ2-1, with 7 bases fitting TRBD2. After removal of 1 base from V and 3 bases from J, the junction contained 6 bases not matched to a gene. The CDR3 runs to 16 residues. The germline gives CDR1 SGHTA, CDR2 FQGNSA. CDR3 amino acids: CASSLEGLGFYNEQFF. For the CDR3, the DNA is TGTGCCAGCAGCTTAGAAGGACTAGGTTTCTACAATGAGCAGTTCTTC.

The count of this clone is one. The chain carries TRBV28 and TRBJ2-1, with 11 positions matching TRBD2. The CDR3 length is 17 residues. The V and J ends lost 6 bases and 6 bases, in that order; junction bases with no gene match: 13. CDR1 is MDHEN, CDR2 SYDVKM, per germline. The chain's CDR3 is CASRRDRLAGIGNEQFF. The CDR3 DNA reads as TGTGCCAGCAGGCGAGACCGACTAGCGGGAATTGGCAATGAGCAGTTCTTC.

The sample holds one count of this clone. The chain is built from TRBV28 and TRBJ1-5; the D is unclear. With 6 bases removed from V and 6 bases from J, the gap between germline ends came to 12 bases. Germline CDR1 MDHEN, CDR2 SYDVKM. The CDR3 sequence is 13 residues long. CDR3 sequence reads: CASSPPGSQPQHF. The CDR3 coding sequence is TGTGCCAGCAGCCCCCCGGGGTCTCAGCCCCAGCATTTT.

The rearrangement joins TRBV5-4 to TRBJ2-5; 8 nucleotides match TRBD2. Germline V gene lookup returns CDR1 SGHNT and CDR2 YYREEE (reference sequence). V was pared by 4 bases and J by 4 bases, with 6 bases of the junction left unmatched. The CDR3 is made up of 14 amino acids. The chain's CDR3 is CASSADGRGETQYF. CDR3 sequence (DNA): TGTGCCAGCAGCGCGGACGGGAGGGGAGAGACCCAGTACTTC.

In DNA form, the CDR3 reads TGTGCCAGCAGTGGGGGAGGCAGCCGTTCACCCCTCCACTTT. Translating it yields CASSGGGSRSPLHF. The V and J genes are TRBV7-9 and TRBJ1-6; a possible D gene is TRBD1 (5 bases). V shed 6 bases and J shed 9 bases, with 15 bases lying between them. Germline CDR1 is SEHNR and CDR2 is FQNEAQ (reference sequence). This CDR3 has 14 residues.

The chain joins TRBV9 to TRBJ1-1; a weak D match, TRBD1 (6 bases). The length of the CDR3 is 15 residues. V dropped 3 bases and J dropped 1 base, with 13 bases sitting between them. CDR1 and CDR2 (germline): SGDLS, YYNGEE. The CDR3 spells CASSGAGGTNTEAFF. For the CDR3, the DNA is TGTGCCAGCAGCGGAGCGGGGGGCACGAACACTGAAGCTTTCTTT. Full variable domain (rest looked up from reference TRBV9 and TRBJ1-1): DSGVTQTPKHLITATGQRVTLRCSPRSGDLSVYWYQQSLDQGLQFLIQYYNGEERAKGNILERFSAQQFPDLHSELNLSSLELGDSALYFCASSGAGGTNTEAFFGQGTRLTVV.

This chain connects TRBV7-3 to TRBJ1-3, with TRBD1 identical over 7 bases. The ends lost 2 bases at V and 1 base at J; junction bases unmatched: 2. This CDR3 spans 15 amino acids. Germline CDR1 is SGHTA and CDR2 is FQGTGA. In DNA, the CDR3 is TGTGCCAGCAGCTTAGAGGGACAGTCTGGAAACACCATATATTTT. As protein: CASSLEGQSGNTIYF.

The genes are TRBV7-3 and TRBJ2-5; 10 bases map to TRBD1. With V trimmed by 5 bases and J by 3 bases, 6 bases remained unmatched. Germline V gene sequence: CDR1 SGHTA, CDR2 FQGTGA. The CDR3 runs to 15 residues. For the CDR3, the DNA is TGTGCCAGCAGCCAGACAGGGGGCGCAGAAGAGACCCAGTACTTC. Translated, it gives CASSQTGGAEETQYF.

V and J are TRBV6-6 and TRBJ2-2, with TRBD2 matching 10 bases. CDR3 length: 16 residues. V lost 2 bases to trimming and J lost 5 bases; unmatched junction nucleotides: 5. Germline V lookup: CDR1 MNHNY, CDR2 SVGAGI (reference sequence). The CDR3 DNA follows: TGTGCCAGCAGTTACAAGCGGGAGGGCCGTACCGGGGAGCTGTTTTTT. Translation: CASSYKREGRTGELFF.

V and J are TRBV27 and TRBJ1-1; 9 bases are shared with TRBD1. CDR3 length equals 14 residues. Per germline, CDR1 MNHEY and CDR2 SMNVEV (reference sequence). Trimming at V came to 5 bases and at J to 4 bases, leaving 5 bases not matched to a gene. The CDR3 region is CASSTGGFGTEAFF. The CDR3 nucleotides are TGTGCCAGCAGTACAGGGGGCTTCGGCACTGAAGCTTTCTTT.